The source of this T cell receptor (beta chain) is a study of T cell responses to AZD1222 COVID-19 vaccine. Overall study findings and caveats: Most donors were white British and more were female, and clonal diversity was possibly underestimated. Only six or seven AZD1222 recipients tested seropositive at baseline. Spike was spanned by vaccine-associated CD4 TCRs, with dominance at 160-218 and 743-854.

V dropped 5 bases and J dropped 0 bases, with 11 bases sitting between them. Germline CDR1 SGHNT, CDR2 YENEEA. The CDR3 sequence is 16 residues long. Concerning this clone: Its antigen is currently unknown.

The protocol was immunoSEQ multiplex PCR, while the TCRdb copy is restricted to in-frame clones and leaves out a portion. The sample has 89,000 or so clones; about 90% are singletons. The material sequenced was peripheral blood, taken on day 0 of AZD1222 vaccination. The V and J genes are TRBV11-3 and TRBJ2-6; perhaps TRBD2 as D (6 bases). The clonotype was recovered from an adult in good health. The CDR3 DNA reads TGTGCCAGCAGCGGACCCGGGGGCTCTGGGGCCAACGTCCTGACTTTC. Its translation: CASSGPGGSGANVLTF.